Listed here is a single T cell receptor beta chain. This clonotype has a count of ten or more. Its antigen is not yet known. There are no base qualities to consult, and no much larger clone falls within one base. CDR1 and CDR2 (SQVTM, ANQGSEA) derive from the germline V gene. The trim is 5 bases for V and 4 bases for J, with a gap of 17 bases between the germline ends. The CDR3 numbers 14 residues from cysteine through phenylalanine. Only CDR3 DNA remains: 42 bases, in frame from the first base. The sequencer listed for this sample is Illumina HiSeq 2500. Superscript III and a set of TRAV- and TRBV-specific primers were used to synthesize first-strand cDNA, so that both TCRalpha and TCRbeta chains were covered. TCRs were amplified for around 20 PCR cycles with Phusion, using a constant-region primer paired with the adapter attached to the V primers. Amplification of the isolated mRNA was done with the MessageAmp II aRNA Amplification Kit, which involved an approximately 16-hour in vitro transcription at 37 degrees C. mRNA for TCR sequencing was isolated with the Dynabeads mRNA DIRECT Purification Kit. Indexed Illumina adapters were added in a second Phusion PCR of around 27 cycles, and the PCR products were purified with AMPure XP beads. The study's processing was this. Custom Perl scripts pooled TCR sequences encoding the same protein, removed out-of-frame sequences and computed each clonotype's abundance. Any TCR sequence supported by only a single read was excluded from analysis. Among the metrics used to describe the repertoires were Shannon entropy, Gini index, clonality, richness, and the frequency of TCRs shared between repertoires. Using fastp trimming at Q25 and MiXCR clonotype assembly, TCRdb reanalyzed the public sequencing data and kept in-frame beta chains. Rows are combined by CDR3 protein, so each entry shows the most common genes and DNA. In this record, the V and J calls reflect TCRdb's handling and not the investigators' own analysis. The sample records around 100,000 distinct CDR3 sequences, around 20% of which are singletons. The top ten clonotypes cover roughly 4.3% of the sample.

These data come from a study of low-dose radiotherapy and immunotherapy resistance in tumors (dated by TCRdb to 2021 to 2024). Regarding the study in general: In Cohort 1, 0.5 Gy per fraction was delivered every 2 weeks, and a total PTV dose of 6.5 Gy was prescribed. Every two weeks, patients got intravenous cyclophosphamide at 200 mg/m2, given one day ahead of each radiation and immunotherapy administration. Starting on cycle 1 day 1, patients took 300 mg of aspirin by mouth once a day for four cycles. Patients were given nivolumab as a 240 mg flat dose every two weeks and ipilimumab at 1 mg/kg every six weeks, with both drugs delivered intravenously. Trial participants were not randomized into treatment groups. Eight patients were included in the translational analysis, namely three from the first dose cohort plus the first five from the second dose cohort. In Cohort 2, 1 Gy per fraction was delivered every two weeks, for a total of 13 Gy over 26 weeks.

Explained via the paper, the time point label denotes: after trial treatment. The sample's treatment or condition label is to be understood as: LDRT plus nivolumab, ipilimumab, low-dose cyclophosphamide and aspirin (RACIN trial). The donors came from RACIN, which was a single-arm phase I dose-escalation trial that paired nivolumab and ipilimumab with aspirin, low-dose cyclophosphamide and low-dose radiotherapy. To be eligible, a patient needed to have an advanced solid tumor that was TIL-negative. This sequence uses TRBV29-1 and TRBJ1-2, with TRBD1 as a weak D call on 6 bases. The clonotype originates from a male donor with prostate cancer. Sequences were derived from PBMCs, sampled after low-dose radiotherapy plus immunotherapy. The CDR3 protein sequence reads: CSVRVGADPYGYTF. In nucleotides, the sequence is TGCAGCGTTCGGGTGGGGGCGGACCCCTATGGCTACACCTTC.